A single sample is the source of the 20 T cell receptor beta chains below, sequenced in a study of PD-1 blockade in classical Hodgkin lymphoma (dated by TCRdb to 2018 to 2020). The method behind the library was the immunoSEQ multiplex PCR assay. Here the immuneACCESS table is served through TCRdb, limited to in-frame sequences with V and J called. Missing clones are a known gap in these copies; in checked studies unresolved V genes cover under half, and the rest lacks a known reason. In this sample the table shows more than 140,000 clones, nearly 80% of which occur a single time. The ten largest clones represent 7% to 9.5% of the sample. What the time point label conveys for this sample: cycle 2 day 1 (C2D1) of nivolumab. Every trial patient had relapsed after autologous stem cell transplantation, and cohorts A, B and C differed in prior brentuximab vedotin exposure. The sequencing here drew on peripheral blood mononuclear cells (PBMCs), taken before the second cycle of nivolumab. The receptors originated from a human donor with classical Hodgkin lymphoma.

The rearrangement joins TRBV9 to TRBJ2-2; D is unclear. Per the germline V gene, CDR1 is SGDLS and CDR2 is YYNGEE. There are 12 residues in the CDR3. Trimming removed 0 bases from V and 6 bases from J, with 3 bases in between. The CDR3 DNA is TGTGCCAGCAGCGTAGAGGCCGGGGAGCTGTTTTTT. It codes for CASSVEAGELFF.

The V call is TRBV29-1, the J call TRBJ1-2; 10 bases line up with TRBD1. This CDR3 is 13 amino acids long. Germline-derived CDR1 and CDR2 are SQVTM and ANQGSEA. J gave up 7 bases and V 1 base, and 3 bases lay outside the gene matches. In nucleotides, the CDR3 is TGCAGCGTTGAAGGGACAGGGGGTTCTGGCTACACCTTC. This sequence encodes CSVEGTGGSGYTF.

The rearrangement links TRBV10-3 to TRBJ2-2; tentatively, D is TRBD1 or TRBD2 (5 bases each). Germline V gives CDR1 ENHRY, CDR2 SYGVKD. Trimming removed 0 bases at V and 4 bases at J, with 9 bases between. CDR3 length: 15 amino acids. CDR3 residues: CAISESGGSTGELFF. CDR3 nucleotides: TGTGCCATCAGTGAGTCTGGGGGAAGCACCGGGGAGCTGTTTTTT.

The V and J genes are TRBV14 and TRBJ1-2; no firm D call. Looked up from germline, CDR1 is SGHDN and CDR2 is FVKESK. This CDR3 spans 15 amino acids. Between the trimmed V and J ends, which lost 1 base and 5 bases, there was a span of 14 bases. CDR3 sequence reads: CASSQGSLTQYGYTF. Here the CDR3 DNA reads TGTGCCAGCAGCCAAGGCTCCCTTACTCAGTATGGCTACACCTTC.

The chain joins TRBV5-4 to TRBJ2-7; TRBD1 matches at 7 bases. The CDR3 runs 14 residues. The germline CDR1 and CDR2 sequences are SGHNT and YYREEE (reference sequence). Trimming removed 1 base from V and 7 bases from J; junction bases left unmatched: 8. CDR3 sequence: CASSLQGVLGEQYF. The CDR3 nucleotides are TGTGCCAGCAGCTTGCAGGGGGTTTTAGGTGAGCAGTACTTC.

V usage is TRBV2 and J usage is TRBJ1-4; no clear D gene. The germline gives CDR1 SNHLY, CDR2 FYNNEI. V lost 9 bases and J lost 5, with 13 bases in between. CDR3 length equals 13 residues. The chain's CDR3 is CASLTRVNEKLFF. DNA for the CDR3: TGTGCCAGTCTGACACGGGTGAATGAAAAACTGTTTTTT.

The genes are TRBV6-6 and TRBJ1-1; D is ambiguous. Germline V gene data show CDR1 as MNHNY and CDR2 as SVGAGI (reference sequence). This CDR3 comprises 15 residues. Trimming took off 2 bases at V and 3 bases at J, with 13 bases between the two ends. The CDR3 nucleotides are TGTGCCAGCAGTTACCCGACCCGAGCGGACACTGAAGCTTTCTTT. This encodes CASSYPTRADTEAFF.

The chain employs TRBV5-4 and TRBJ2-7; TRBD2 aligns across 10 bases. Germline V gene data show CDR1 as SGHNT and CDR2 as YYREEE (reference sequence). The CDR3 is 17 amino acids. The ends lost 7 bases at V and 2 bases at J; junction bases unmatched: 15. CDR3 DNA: TGTGCCAGCTCATCTCAACGAGAGCGGGGGGGTGCCTACGAGCAGTACTTC. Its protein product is CASSSQRERGGAYEQYF. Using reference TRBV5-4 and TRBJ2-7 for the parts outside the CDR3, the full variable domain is ETGVTQSPTHLIKTRGQQVTLRCSSQSGHNTVSWYQQALGQGPQFIFQYYREEENGRGNFPPRFSGLQFPNYSSELNVNALELDDSALYLCASSSQRERGGAYEQYFGPGTRLTVT.

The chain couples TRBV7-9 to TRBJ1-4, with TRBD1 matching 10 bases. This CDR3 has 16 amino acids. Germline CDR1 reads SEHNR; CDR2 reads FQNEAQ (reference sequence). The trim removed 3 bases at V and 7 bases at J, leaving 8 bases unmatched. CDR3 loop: CASSFGTGAGGEKLFF. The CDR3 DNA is TGTGCCAGCAGCTTCGGGACAGGGGCCGGGGGTGAAAAACTGTTTTTT.

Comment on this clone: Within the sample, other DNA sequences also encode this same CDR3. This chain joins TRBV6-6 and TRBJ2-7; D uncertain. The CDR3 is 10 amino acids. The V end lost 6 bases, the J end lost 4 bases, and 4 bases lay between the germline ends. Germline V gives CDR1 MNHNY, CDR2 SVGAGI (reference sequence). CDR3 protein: CASSDYEQYF. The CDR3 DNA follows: TGTGCCAGCAGCGATTACGAGCAGTACTTC.

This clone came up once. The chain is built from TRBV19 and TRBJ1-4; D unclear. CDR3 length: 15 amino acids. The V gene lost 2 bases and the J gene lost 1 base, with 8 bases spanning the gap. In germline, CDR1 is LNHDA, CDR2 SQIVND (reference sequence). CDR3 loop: CASSIPGKTNEKLFF. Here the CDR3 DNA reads TGTGCCAGTAGTATACCCGGGAAAACTAATGAAAAACTGTTTTTT. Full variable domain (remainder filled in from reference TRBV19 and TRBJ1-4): DGGITQSPKYLFRKEGQNVTLSCEQNLNHDAMYWYRQDPGQGLRLIYYSQIVNDFQKGDIAEGYSVSREKKESFPLTVTSAQKNPTAFYLCASSIPGKTNEKLFFGSGTQLSVL.

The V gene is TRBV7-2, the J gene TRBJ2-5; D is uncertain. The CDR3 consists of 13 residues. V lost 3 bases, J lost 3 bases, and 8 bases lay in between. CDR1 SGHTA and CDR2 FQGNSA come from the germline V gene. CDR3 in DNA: TGTGCCAGCAGCTTTGGACCTGAAGAGACCCAGTACTTC. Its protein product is CASSFGPEETQYF.

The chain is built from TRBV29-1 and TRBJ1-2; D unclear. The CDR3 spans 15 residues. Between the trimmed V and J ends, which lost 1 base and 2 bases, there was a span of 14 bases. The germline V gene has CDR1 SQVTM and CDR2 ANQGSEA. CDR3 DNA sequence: TGCAGCGTTGAAGCTGGTGTCGGAGGGAACTATGGCTACACCTTC. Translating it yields CSVEAGVGGNYGYTF.

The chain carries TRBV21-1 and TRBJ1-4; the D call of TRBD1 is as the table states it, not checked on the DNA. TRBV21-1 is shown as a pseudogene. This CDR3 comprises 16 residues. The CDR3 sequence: CASSKGRQGKDEKLFF. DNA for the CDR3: TGTGCCAGCAGCAAAGGTAGACAGGGCAAGGATGAAAAACTGTTTTTT.

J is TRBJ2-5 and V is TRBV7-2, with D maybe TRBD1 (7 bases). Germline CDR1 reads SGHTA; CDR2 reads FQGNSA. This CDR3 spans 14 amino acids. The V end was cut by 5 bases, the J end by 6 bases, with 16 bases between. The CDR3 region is CASSPQGGGKTQYF. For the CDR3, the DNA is TGTGCCAGCAGCCCCCAGGGGGGCGGGAAGACCCAGTACTTC.

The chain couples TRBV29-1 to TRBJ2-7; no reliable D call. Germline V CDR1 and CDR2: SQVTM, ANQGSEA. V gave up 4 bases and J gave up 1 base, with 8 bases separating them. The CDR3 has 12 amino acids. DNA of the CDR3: TGCAGCGTTGCAGGTTCTTCCTACGAGCAGTACTTC. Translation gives CSVAGSSYEQYF.

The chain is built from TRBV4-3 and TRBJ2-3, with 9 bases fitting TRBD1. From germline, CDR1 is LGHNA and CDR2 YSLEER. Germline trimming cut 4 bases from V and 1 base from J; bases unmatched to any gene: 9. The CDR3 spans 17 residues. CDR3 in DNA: TGCGCCAGCAGCCCTACCCTCCGGGACAGGGGCACAGATACGCAGTATTTT. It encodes CASSPTLRDRGTDTQYF.

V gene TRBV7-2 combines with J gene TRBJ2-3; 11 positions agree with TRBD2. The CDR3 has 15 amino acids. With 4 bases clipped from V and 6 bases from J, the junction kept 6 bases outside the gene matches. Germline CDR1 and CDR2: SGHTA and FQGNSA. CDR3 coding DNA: TGTGCCAGCAGCTATAGCGGGGGGGCCATGGATACGCAGTATTTT. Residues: CASSYSGGAMDTQYF.

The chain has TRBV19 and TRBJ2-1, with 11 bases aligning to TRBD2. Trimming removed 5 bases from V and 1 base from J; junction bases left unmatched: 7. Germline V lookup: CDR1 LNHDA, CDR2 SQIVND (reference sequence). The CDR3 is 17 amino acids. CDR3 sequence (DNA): TGTGCCAGTAGTCTTCTAGCGGGGGGAGGGTCCTACAATGAGCAGTTCTTC. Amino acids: CASSLLAGGGSYNEQFF. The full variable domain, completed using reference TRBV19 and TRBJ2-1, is DGGITQSPKYLFRKEGQNVTLSCEQNLNHDAMYWYRQDPGQGLRLIYYSQIVNDFQKGDIAEGYSVSREKKESFPLTVTSAQKNPTAFYLCASSLLAGGGSYNEQFFGPGTRLTVL.

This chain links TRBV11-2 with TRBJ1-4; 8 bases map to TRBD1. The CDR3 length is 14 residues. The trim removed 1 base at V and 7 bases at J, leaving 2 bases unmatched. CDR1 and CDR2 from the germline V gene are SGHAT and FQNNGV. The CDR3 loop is CASSLGQGIEKLFF. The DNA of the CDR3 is TGTGCCAGCAGCTTAGGACAGGGGATTGAAAAACTGTTTTTT.